Listed here are 8 T cell receptor beta chains from one sample, sequenced in a study of T cells in Graves' hyperthyroidism and ophthalmopathy. Amplified regions were TCR beta CDR3 sequences from RNA transcripts. The HTBI primer set drove a first-round RT-PCR of the TCR CDR3. TCRdb re-analysed the multiplex PCR reads in MiXCR, keeping a single row per CDR3 protein. The table lists over 700,000 distinct CDR3 sequences, over 35% of them singletons, with around 29% in the top ten. The sequencing sample was made of blood. The receptors were sampled from a woman aged 40 to 50 with Graves' hyperthyroidism.

This clonotype has a count of ten or more. This chain connects TRBV7-9 to TRBJ1-1; 7 bases agree with TRBD1. Germline CDR1 reads SEHNR; CDR2 reads FQNEAQ (reference sequence). V trimming: 5 bases; J trimming: 1 base; junction bases outside the gene matches: 4. This CDR3 comprises 14 residues. Here the CDR3 reads CASSGRDRNTEAFF. In DNA, the CDR3 is TGTGCCAGCAGCGGAAGGGACAGGAACACTGAAGCTTTCTTT.

The chain combines TRBV25-1 with TRBJ2-7, with D perhaps matching TRBD1 (6 bases). CDR3 length: 17 residues. CDR1 MGHDK and CDR2 SYGVNS come from the germline V gene. V lost 4 bases to trimming and J lost 3 bases, with 22 bases between them. CDR3 region: CASSARDSGTRSYEQYF. CDR3 bases: TGTGCCAGCAGTGCTAGAGACTCCGGGACAAGGAGCTACGAGCAGTACTTC.

The DNA for the CDR3 is TGCGCCAGCAGCCAAAGACTAGGGGTCAACTATGGCTACACCTTC. Translated, it gives CASSQRLGVNYGYTF. The J gene is TRBJ1-2, the V gene TRBV4-1, with a weak D call TRBD1 (5 bases). This CDR3 is 15 amino acids long. Trimming took off 2 bases at V and 2 bases at J, with 12 bases between the two ends. CDR1 is MGHRA, CDR2 YSYEKL, per germline.

This clonotype has just a few counts. This rearrangement joins TRBV6-6 to TRBJ1-1; D ambiguous. The CDR3 runs 14 residues. Per germline, CDR1 MNHNY and CDR2 SVGAGI (reference sequence). Deletions cut 7 bases from V and 0 bases from J, with 12 bases between. CDR3 sequence reads: CASTLRVMNTEAFF. In nucleotides, the CDR3 is TGTGCCAGCACATTACGGGTTATGAACACTGAAGCTTTCTTT.

The chain employs TRBV6-4 and TRBJ2-7, with a tentative D call TRBD2 (7 bases). Looked up from germline, CDR1 is MRHNA and CDR2 is SNTAGT. The length of the CDR3 is 16 residues. The germline V and J ends were trimmed by 6 bases and 3 bases, with 21 bases remaining between them. The CDR3 DNA follows: TGTGCCAGCAGCGACCCCTTTAGGGGGGGACACTACGAGCAGTACTTC. Its translation: CASSDPFRGGHYEQYF.

This clonotype has more than one count but fewer than ten. The chain is built from TRBV4-2 and TRBJ1-6; D uncertain. V was pared by 0 bases and J by 13 bases, with 19 bases between. Germline-derived CDR1 and CDR2 are LGHNA and YNFKEQ. The CDR3 spans 16 residues. CDR3 region: CASSQEPMAPPSPLHF. CDR3 in DNA: TGTGCCAGCAGCCAAGAGCCTATGGCACCTCCGTCCCCCCTCCACTTT.

V usage is TRBV7-9 and J usage is TRBJ1-1; D remains ambiguous. This CDR3 is 13 amino acids long. The germline V and J ends were trimmed by 5 bases and 2 bases, with 9 bases remaining between them. CDR1 and CDR2 from the germline V gene are SEHNR and FQNEAQ (reference sequence). In nucleotides, the CDR3 is TGTGCCAGCAGCCCCGGGAGTAACACTGAAGCTTTCTTT. This sequence encodes CASSPGSNTEAFF.

This clonotype showed up just a few times. This rearrangement joins TRBV19 to TRBJ2-6; 7 nucleotides match TRBD1. The V gene end was trimmed by 5 bases and the J gene end by 0 bases; junction bases not matched to a gene: 7. The germline gives CDR1 LNHDA, CDR2 SQIVND (reference sequence). The CDR3 loop spans 17 amino acids. The CDR3 protein is CASSPGQPLSGANVLTF. CDR3 DNA: TGTGCCAGTAGTCCGGGACAGCCACTCTCTGGGGCCAACGTCCTGACTTTC.